The sequence of this T cell receptor beta chain was determined in a study of beta chain features in type 1 diabetes. In this sample, this clone turned up a few times. What it binds is unknown. The V gene lost 4 bases and the J gene lost 2 bases, with 6 bases spanning the gap. CDR1 LNHDA and CDR2 SQIVND come from the germline V gene (reference sequence). The CDR3 has 12 residues. Populations obtained by sorting all exceeded 95% purity. Findings and caveats of the study: With patients and controls alike, PCR might favor shorter templates to an equal degree. The question of HLA type influencing TCRB rearrangement was one that remained unresolved here. Shorter TCRB CDR3s, moderately but significantly so, marked every one of the four CD4+ subsets in Type 1 diabetes patients. It was among patients, rather than healthy donors, that naive, central memory and Treg TCRB repertoires appeared more similar.

The investigators reverse transcribed all of the isolated RNA, so they sequenced expressed TCRB transcripts. Clones were read by immunoSEQ multiplex PCR, and TCRdb kept only the in-frame ones, dropping some. This table has about 240,000 clones, approximately 15% appearing once. The sample taken for sequencing was naive CD4+ T cells from blood. The chain links TRBV19 to TRBJ2-7; D remains unclear. This TCR came from a man between 25 and 39 years old with type 1 diabetes. In nucleotides, the CDR3 is TGTGCCAGTAGTACGTCCCCCTACGAGCAGTACTTC. Translating gives CASSTSPYEQYF.